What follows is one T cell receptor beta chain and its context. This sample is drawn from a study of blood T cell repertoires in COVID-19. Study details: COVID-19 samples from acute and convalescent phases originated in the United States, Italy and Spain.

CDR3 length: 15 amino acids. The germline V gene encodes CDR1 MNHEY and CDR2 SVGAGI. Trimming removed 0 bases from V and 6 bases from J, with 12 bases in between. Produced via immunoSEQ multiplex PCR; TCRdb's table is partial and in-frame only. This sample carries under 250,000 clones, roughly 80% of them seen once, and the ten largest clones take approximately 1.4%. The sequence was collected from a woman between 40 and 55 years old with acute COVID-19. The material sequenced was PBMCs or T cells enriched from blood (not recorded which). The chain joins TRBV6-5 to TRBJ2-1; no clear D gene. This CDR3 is CASSYSYGLSNEQFF. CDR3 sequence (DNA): TGTGCCAGCAGTTACTCGTACGGGTTAAGCAATGAGCAGTTCTTC.